The rows below give T cell receptor beta chains drawn from one sample of a study of cytomegalovirus exposure and HLA in healthy donors. TCRdb's table, derived via immunoSEQ multiplex PCR, lists solely in-frame clones and lacks some. Seen here are some 98,000 clones, roughly 81% observed once, and the top ten hold less than 1.5%. Material for sequencing was PBMCs. These receptors all stem from a man in his forties in good health and CMV-seronegative. Both conserved end residues are part of each CDR3. A D gene is named only where the DNA matches it firmly. Rows may omit the clone size; those that give it use once, few, many or a size class.

NA,TRBJ1-1,NA,TRBV30,CAWSDRAREAFF,TGTGCCTGGAGTGACAGGGCGCGTGAAGCTTTCTTT
NA,TRBJ2-1,TRBD2,TRBV5-6,CASSGGVAGGFYNEQFF,TGTGCCAGCAGCGGTGGAGTAGCGGGGGGTTTTTACAATGAGCAGTTCTTC
NA,TRBJ2-7,NA,TRBV18,CASSPGLGLDEQYF,TGTGCCAGCTCACCAGGGCTGGGCTTAGACGAGCAGTACTTC
NA,TRBJ1-2,NA,TRBV4-2,CASSQRRGYGYTF,TGTGCCAGCAGCCAACGACGGGGCTATGGCTACACCTTC
NA,TRBJ1-6,TRBD1,TRBV7-9,CSSSLGTGGMISPLHF,TGTTCCAGCAGCTTAGGGACAGGGGGCATGATTTCACCCCTCCACTTT
NA,TRBJ1-3,NA,TRBV15,CATSRGQGNTIYF,TGTGCCACCAGCAGAGGACAGGGAAACACCATATATTTT
once,TRBJ2-7,TRBD2,TRBV5-1,CASSSTSGTSGGPQYF,TGCGCCAGCAGCTCGACTAGCGGGACTAGCGGGGGTCCTCAGTACTTC
once,TRBJ2-1,NA,TRBV2,CASSFEGLHNEQFF,TGTGCCAGTTCATTCGAAGGACTACACAATGAGCAGTTCTTC
NA,TRBJ2-7,TRBD1,TRBV5-4,CASRKSLQGAISEQYF,TGTGCCAGCAGAAAAAGCCTACAGGGGGCGATTTCCGAGCAGTACTTC
NA,TRBJ1-2,NA,TRBV10-1,CASSESGRDGYTF,TGCGCCAGCAGTGAGTCGGGGAGGGATGGCTACACCTTC
NA,TRBJ2-7,TRBD2,TRBV2,CASKAGGFYEQYF,TGTGCCAGCAAGGCGGGGGGGTTTTACGAGCAGTACTTC
NA,TRBJ2-5,NA,TRBV19,CASSIVADGWETQYF,TGTGCCAGTAGTATAGTTGCGGATGGTTGGGAGACCCAGTACTTC
NA,TRBJ2-7,TRBD1,TRBV18,CASSSGQGYEQYF,TGTGCCAGCTCATCCGGACAGGGGTACGAGCAGTACTTC
NA,TRBJ2-7,NA,TRBV6-5,CASSYTRQYYEQYF,TGTGCCAGCAGTTACACGAGACAGTACTACGAGCAGTACTTC
few,TRBJ2-7,TRBD1,TRBV15,CATSRNRDRGRLYF,TGTGCCACCAGCAGAAATAGGGACAGGGGGCGTCTGTACTTC
few,TRBJ1-2,TRBD1,TRBV10-3,CAISEKDRADSGYTF,TGTGCCATCAGTGAGAAGGACAGGGCTGATAGCGGCTACACCTTC
few,TRBJ2-7,NA,TRBV4-3,CASSRYWEQNYEQYF,TGCGCCAGCAGCCGCTATTGGGAGCAAAACTACGAGCAGTACTTC
NA,TRBJ2-5,NA,TRBV25-1,CASSFQGQETQYF,TGTGCCAGCAGCTTCCAGGGGCAAGAGACCCAGTACTTC
NA,TRBJ2-4,TRBD1,TRBV7-9,CASSSYRGPKNIQYF,TGTGCCAGCAGCTCTTACAGGGGGCCCAAAAACATTCAGTACTTC
NA,TRBJ2-3,TRBD2,TRBV20-1,CSALRGVTQYF,TGCAGTGCTCTCCGGGGGGTAACGCAGTATTTT